Presented here are 13 T cell receptor beta chains from one specimen sequenced in a study of cytomegalovirus exposure and HLA in healthy donors. Generated by immunoSEQ multiplex PCR, the TCRdb table keeps only in-frame clones and is missing some. Here the sample spans about 200,000 clones, about nine tenths being singletons. The sequenced sample consisted of PBMCs. Source of these receptors: a woman aged 18 to 35 in good health and CMV-seropositive.

CDR3 DNA: TGTGCCAGCAGCTTGGGACTAGCGGGAGATTTGGGCGAGCAGTACTTC. Protein: CASSLGLAGDLGEQYF. The chain has TRBV5-6 and TRBJ2-7; TRBD2 matches at 12 bases. CDR3 size: 16 residues. Trimming removed 0 bases from V and 6 bases from J; junction bases left unmatched: 7. Per germline, CDR1 SGHDT and CDR2 YYEEEE.

This clone was seen only once. The rearrangement links TRBV4-1 to TRBJ2-3; 9 nucleotides match TRBD1. Germline loops: CDR1 MGHRA, CDR2 YSYEKL. This CDR3 has 15 residues. Trimming at V came to 5 bases and at J to 3 bases, leaving 6 bases not matched to a gene. The CDR3 region is CASSLPGQGTDTQYF. Here the CDR3 DNA reads TGCGCCAGCAGCTTACCGGGACAGGGTACAGATACGCAGTATTTT.

The V gene is TRBV7-9, the J gene TRBJ2-2; 8 bases agree with TRBD1. This CDR3 spans 14 amino acids. J gave up 5 bases and V 3 bases, and 2 bases lay outside the gene matches. Germline lookup yields CDR1 SEHNR and CDR2 FQNEAQ (reference sequence). CDR3 DNA sequence: TGTGCCAGCAGCTTGACAGGGGATACCGGGGAGCTGTTTTTT. This encodes CASSLTGDTGELFF.

The sample holds one count of this clone. The chain combines TRBV2 with TRBJ1-1; a weak D match, TRBD1 (6 bases). This CDR3 is 14 amino acids long. Trimming left V 6 bases short and J 5 bases short, with 16 bases between. Germline CDR1 SNHLY, CDR2 FYNNEI. The DNA for the CDR3 is TGTGCCAGCAGGGGCATAAGGGGGGGGACTGAAGCTTTCTTT. Protein product: CASRGIRGGTEAFF.

The V gene is TRBV5-1, the J gene TRBJ2-3; D may be TRBD1 (6 bases). Germline-derived CDR1 and CDR2 are SGHRS and YFSETQ. The CDR3 extends over 14 amino acids. V was cut by 3 bases and J by 0 bases, with 8 bases left in between. As DNA, the CDR3 is TGCGCCAGCAGCTCAGGGGAGAGCACAGATACGCAGTATTTT. The encoded protein is CASSSGESTDTQYF.

The rearrangement joins TRBV5-1 to TRBJ2-7; a possible D gene is TRBD1 (7 bases). Germline V gene sequence: CDR1 SGHRS, CDR2 YFSETQ. The CDR3 extends over 16 amino acids. Trimming removed 2 bases from V and 0 bases from J, with 15 bases in between. CDR3 sequence: CASSFHRGLSSYEQYF. The DNA for the CDR3 is TGCGCCAGCAGCTTCCACAGGGGACTCAGCTCCTACGAGCAGTACTTC.

This chain joins TRBV10-3 and TRBJ2-1; 11 bases are shared with TRBD1. With V trimmed by 10 bases and J by 5 bases, 4 bases remained unmatched. The CDR3 has 13 amino acids. CDR1 and CDR2 from the germline V gene are ENHRY and SYGVKD. CDR3 sequence: CATRGQGDNEQFF. The CDR3 region has the DNA TGTGCCACACGGGGACAGGGGGACAATGAGCAGTTCTTC.

This clone appeared a single time. This chain uses TRBV6-5 with TRBJ2-2; a possible D gene is TRBD1 (6 bases). Looked up from germline, CDR1 is MNHEY and CDR2 is SVGAGI. This CDR3 region has 11 residues. V lost 7 bases to trimming and J lost 8 bases, with 8 bases between them. The CDR3 region is CASTRGGELFF. The CDR3 region has the DNA TGTGCCAGCACTAGGGGGGGGGAGCTGTTTTTT.

The rearrangement uses TRBV5-1 and TRBJ1-2, with 11 bases matching TRBD1. The germline gives CDR1 SGHRS, CDR2 YFSETQ. Losses at the gene ends were 5 bases for V and 2 bases for J; bases not matched to a gene: 5. The CDR3 has 15 residues. The CDR3 DNA is TGCGCCAGCAGTCCGGACAGGGGGCGCAACTATGGCTACACCTTC. Its translation is CASSPDRGRNYGYTF.

The CDR3 loop reads CASSRHLYRVGQETQYF. CDR3 coding DNA: TGTGCCAGCTCCAGGCACCTATACAGGGTAGGCCAAGAGACCCAGTACTTC. V gene TRBV5-8 combines with J gene TRBJ2-5, with a tentative D call TRBD1 (6 bases). This CDR3 has 17 residues. Germline loops: CDR1 SGHTS, CDR2 YDEGEE. V was trimmed by 7 bases and J by 1 base, leaving 23 bases between them.

The chain has TRBV2 and TRBJ2-7; TRBD1 agrees at 8 bases. The CDR3 consists of 18 residues. V trimming: 6 bases; J trimming: 0 bases; junction bases outside the gene matches: 16. Germline V gives CDR1 SNHLY, CDR2 FYNNEI. The CDR3 DNA sequence: TGTGCCAGCAGCGAAACAGGGGGAGAAAATTTGAGCTCCTACGAGCAGTACTTC. This gives the protein CASSETGGENLSSYEQYF.

This chain joins TRBV4-1 and TRBJ1-2; 8 bases align to TRBD1. The germline CDR1 and CDR2 sequences are MGHRA and YSYEKL. The CDR3 runs 16 residues. Unmatched junction bases numbered 4, after V lost 0 bases and J lost 1 base. The CDR3 DNA follows: TGCGCCAGCAGCCAAGAATGGACAGGGATTAACTATGGCTACACCTTC. This gives the protein CASSQEWTGINYGYTF.

This chain links TRBV27 with TRBJ2-1, with 9 bases that match TRBD1. The CDR3 loop spans 17 amino acids. Unmatched junction bases numbered 12, after V lost 3 bases and J lost 6 bases. Germline values: CDR1 MNHEY, CDR2 SMNVEV (reference sequence). This CDR3 is CASSFGLQGALGNEQFF. The DNA of the CDR3 is TGTGCCAGCAGTTTTGGTTTACAGGGGGCCCTTGGCAATGAGCAGTTCTTC.